A single sample gave rise to the 21 T cell receptor beta chains below, sequenced in a study of blood T cells in healthy people across ages. The use of a sample-barcoded 5' primer and a J-beta primer mix characterized a second PCR of 7 to 11 cycles. Using its own MiXCR run on the 5' RACE reads, TCRdb lists one record per CDR3 protein. The table records about 1.7 million distinct CDR3 sequences, over 25% of them present only once. The sequencing input was blood. All receptors come from a woman aged 25 to 39 in good health.

The V and J genes are TRBV7-9 and TRBJ1-4, with a weak D call TRBD1 (5 bases). Between the trimmed V and J ends, which lost 7 bases and 4 bases, there was a span of 16 bases. Germline V CDR1 and CDR2: SEHNR, FQNEAQ (reference sequence). This CDR3 comprises 15 residues. The CDR3 protein is CASKYEGQGNEKLFF. The DNA for the CDR3 is TGTGCCAGCAAGTATGAGGGTCAGGGTAATGAAAAACTGTTTTTT.

The V call is TRBV18, the J call TRBJ2-1, with TRBD1 as a possible D gene (6 bases). The CDR3 extends over 13 amino acids. The ends were cut back, 2 bases at V and 8 bases at J, with 10 bases in the middle. Germline assignment: CDR1 KGHSH and CDR2 LQKENI. The CDR3 loop reads CASSPNRADEQFF. CDR3 nucleotide sequence: TGTGCCAGCTCACCAAACAGGGCCGATGAGCAGTTCTTC.

The chain links TRBV11-2 to TRBJ2-7, with D possibly being TRBD1 (6 bases). The CDR3 spans 13 residues. CDR1 and CDR2 (germline): SGHAT, FQNNGV. V was pared by 5 bases and J by 4 bases, with 12 bases between. In DNA form, the CDR3 reads TGTGCCAGCAGCGCCAGAGGGGGATACGAGCAGTACTTC. The encoded protein is CASSARGGYEQYF.

This sequence joins TRBV14 and TRBJ2-5; 9 nucleotides line up with TRBD2. The CDR3 has 17 amino acids. V was clipped by 0 bases and J by 11 bases; unmatched bases: 16. Per the germline V gene, CDR1 is SGHDN and CDR2 is FVKESK. CDR3 sequence (DNA): TGTGCCAGCAGCCAAGACCGGGCGGGAGGGATTAGGAATGAGCAGTACTTC. Translated: CASSQDRAGGIRNEQYF.

A few counts support this clonotype. This sequence joins TRBV29-1 and TRBJ2-7; 8 nucleotides line up with TRBD2. V lost 2 bases to trimming and J lost 6 bases; unmatched junction nucleotides: 6. This CDR3 spans 13 amino acids. CDR1 and CDR2 (germline): SQVTM, ANQGSEA. The CDR3 loop reads CSVELAGGSEQYF. CDR3 nucleotide sequence: TGCAGCGTTGAACTAGCGGGTGGGAGCGAGCAGTACTTC.

As to this clonotype: One end of the junction is discordant with germline, which a read error may explain. V and J are TRBV12-3 or TRBV12-4 and TRBJ2-3; TRBD2 matches at 7 bases. This CDR3 is 12 amino acids long. The CDR3 nucleotides are TGTGCCGGCAGCGGGGACACAGATACGCAGTATTTT. This codes for CAGSGDTDTQYF.

This clonotype appeared once. The chain employs TRBV6-6 and TRBJ1-2, with 10 nucleotides matching TRBD1. With 0 bases clipped from V and 6 bases from J, the junction kept 7 bases outside the gene matches. Germline-derived CDR1 and CDR2 are MNHNY and SVGAGI (reference sequence). CDR3 length equals 16 residues. CDR3 nucleotide sequence: TGTGCCAGCAGTTACTCACCGGGACAGGGGCTGCATGGCTACACCTTC. This gives the protein CASSYSPGQGLHGYTF.

This clonotype has just a few counts. The chain uses TRBV12-3 or TRBV12-4 and TRBJ2-1; TRBD2 might be the D (6 bases). Trimming removed 4 bases from V and 0 bases from J, with 10 bases in between. The CDR3 runs to 15 residues. CDR3 amino acids: CASSCDGSSYNEQFF. The CDR3 coding sequence is TGTGCCAGCAGTTGTGACGGGAGCTCCTACAATGAGCAGTTCTTC.

This clonotype has just a few counts. This rearrangement joins TRBV3-1 to TRBJ2-3, with 14 nucleotides matching TRBD2. The germline V gene encodes CDR1 LGHDT and CDR2 YNNKEL (reference sequence). J gave up 3 bases and V 0 bases, and 5 bases lay outside the gene matches. The CDR3 totals 18 residues. Here the CDR3 reads CASSQDGTSGSGTDTQYF. The CDR3 coding sequence is TGTGCCAGCAGCCAAGATGGGACTAGCGGGAGTGGGACAGATACGCAGTATTTT.

This clonotype has more than one count but fewer than ten. The genes are TRBV7-2 and TRBJ2-2, with D unclear. The CDR3 covers 14 residues. V dropped 4 bases and J dropped 2 bases, with 8 bases sitting between them. The germline CDR1 and CDR2 sequences are SGHTA and FQGNSA. CDR3 residues: CASSSLRNTGELFF. Here the CDR3 DNA reads TGTGCCAGCAGCTCCCTCCGTAACACCGGGGAGCTGTTTTTT.

V usage is TRBV28 and J usage is TRBJ1-3; a weak D match, TRBD1 (5 bases). The V end was cut by 4 bases, the J end by 3 bases, with 13 bases between. The CDR3 totals 15 residues. Germline assignment: CDR1 MDHEN and CDR2 SYDVKM. The CDR3 nucleotides read TGTGCCAGCAGTTCTCAAGGGACCGATGGAAACACCATATATTTT. Amino acids: CASSSQGTDGNTIYF.

This clonotype has just a few counts. The chain employs TRBV11-2 and TRBJ2-1, with 7 bases identical to TRBD1. Losses at the gene ends were 0 bases for V and 5 bases for J; bases not matched to a gene: 4. Germline-derived CDR1 and CDR2 are SGHAT and FQNNGV. The CDR3 is 15 amino acids. CDR3 residues: CASSLEDRVHNEQFF. CDR3 in DNA: TGTGCCAGCAGCTTAGAAGACAGGGTCCACAATGAGCAGTTCTTC.

There are many counts of this clonotype. J is TRBJ1-2 and V is TRBV20-1, with D hard to call. CDR1 is DFQATT and CDR2 is SNEGSKA in the germline V gene (reference sequence). This CDR3 contains 12 residues. Trimming pared 2 bases from V and 4 bases from J, leaving 8 bases between. CDR3 bases: TGCAGTGCTAGATGGGGTACCTATGGCTACACCTTC. Amino acid sequence: CSARWGTYGYTF.

V gene TRBV5-1 combines with J gene TRBJ2-7; weak D call: TRBD2 (6 bases). V shed 6 bases and J shed 6 bases, with 19 bases lying between them. Germline values: CDR1 SGHRS, CDR2 YFSETQ. The CDR3 is made up of 14 amino acids. CDR3 nucleotide sequence: TGCGCCAGCACCGGGGTGGGACTGAGGCGCGAGCAGTACTTC. This encodes CASTGVGLRREQYF.

V usage is TRBV12-3 or TRBV12-4 and J usage is TRBJ1-2, with no clear D. V gave up 4 bases and J gave up 4 bases, with 16 bases separating them. This CDR3 contains 15 residues. As DNA, the CDR3 is TGTGCCAGCAGTTCAACTCGGTCGACAACCTATGGCTACACCTTC. This gives the protein CASSSTRSTTYGYTF.

Concerning this clonotype itself: One end of the junction varies from germline; a read error may be responsible. The V call is TRBV12-3 or TRBV12-4, the J call TRBJ1-4; D ambiguous. The CDR3 consists of 13 residues. CDR3 nucleotides: TGTGCCAGCAGTATTTGGGCTAATGGAAAACTGTTTTTT. It translates to CASSIWANGKLFF.

This clonotype was observed a few times. V usage is TRBV4-3 and J usage is TRBJ2-5, with 8 bases matching TRBD2. In germline, CDR1 is LGHNA, CDR2 YSLEER. J gave up 5 bases and V 1 base, and 6 bases lay outside the gene matches. This CDR3 is built from 15 residues. CDR3: CASSQAGGEPETQYF. CDR3 sequence (DNA): TGCGCCAGCAGCCAAGCGGGAGGGGAGCCCGAGACCCAGTACTTC.

This clonotype was observed many times. Germline and junction disagree at one end, which may indicate a read error. The genes are TRBV6-5 and TRBJ2-7, with D unresolved. The CDR3 has 12 amino acids. CDR1 and CDR2 from the germline V gene are MNHEY and SVGAGI. The CDR3, as DNA: TGTGCCAGCAGTTACGGCTCCAACGAGCAGTACTTC. Amino acid sequence: CASSYGSNEQYF.

This chain links TRBV20-1 with TRBJ2-1, with TRBD2 matching over 11 bases. Per germline, CDR1 DFQATT and CDR2 SNEGSKA (reference sequence). V lost 3 bases and J lost 4; bases outside the gene matches: 8. The CDR3 is 16 amino acids. This chain's CDR3 is CSARKPGLAGYNEQFF. Written as DNA, the CDR3 is TGCAGTGCTAGGAAACCCGGACTAGCGGGTTACAATGAGCAGTTCTTC.

The genes are TRBV13 and TRBJ2-7, with D tentatively TRBD2 (6 bases). This CDR3 is 14 amino acids long. The germline gives CDR1 PRHDT, CDR2 FYEKMQ (reference sequence). V was cut by 5 bases and J by 1 base, with 12 bases left in between. The CDR3 loop reads CASSTRGRSYEQYF. The CDR3 nucleotides read TGTGCCAGCAGCACGCGGGGCAGGTCCTACGAGCAGTACTTC.

This clonotype was detected many times. V and J are TRBV5-1 and TRBJ1-2, with a possible D match to TRBD1 (5 bases). Germline V gene data show CDR1 as SGHRS and CDR2 as YFSETQ. V lost 0 bases, J lost 4 bases, and 10 bases lay in between. The CDR3 totals 14 residues. The chain's CDR3 is CASSLAGASYGYTF. CDR3 DNA sequence: TGCGCCAGCAGCTTGGCCGGGGCGAGCTATGGCTACACCTTC.